The rows below give T cell receptor beta chains drawn from one sample of a study of blood T cell repertoires in COVID-19. The data were produced by immunoSEQ multiplex PCR, yet TCRdb's version contains in-frame clones alone and is incomplete. The sample includes 84,000 or so clones, more than 80% of them seen just once. Material for sequencing was peripheral blood. The receptors shown here come from a human donor in a cohort sampled during active COVID-19. CDR3s include the opening cysteine and the closing phenylalanine or tryptophan. The order of the fields is D gene, J gene, clone size, V gene, CDR3 protein, CDR3 DNA. D genes are given only for firm matches. Size is omitted from some rows. Given values are once, few, many or a class for expanded clones.

NA,TRBJ2-7,NA,TRBV4-3,CASSQGTGLSYEQYF,TGCGCCAGCAGCCAAGGGACCGGACTCTCCTACGAGCAGTACTTC
TRBD1,TRBJ1-4,once,TRBV5-1,CASSLASGGNEKLFF,TGCGCCAGCAGCTTGGCCTCAGGGGGTAATGAAAAACTGTTTTTT
NA,TRBJ1-1,NA,TRBV4-2,CASSQEEGSTNTEAFF,TGTGCCAGCAGCCAAGAGGAGGGGTCTACGAACACTGAAGCTTTCTTT
TRBD1,TRBJ2-4,NA,TRBV5-6,CASSFVRGQGAIGKNIQYF,TGTGCCAGCAGTTTCGTACGGGGACAGGGGGCTATTGGCAAAAACATTCAGTACTTC
TRBD1,TRBJ1-1,NA,TRBV3-1/TRBV3-2,CASSHRDRLNTEAFF,TGTGCCAGCAGCCATCGGGACAGGTTGAACACTGAAGCTTTCTTT
TRBD1,TRBJ1-1,NA,TRBV6-5,CASSDGTGGMTEAFF,TGTGCCAGCAGCGATGGGACAGGGGGGATGACTGAAGCTTTCTTT
NA,TRBJ1-2,once,TRBV2,CATPRRGYGYTF,TGTGCCACCCCGCGTAGGGGCTATGGCTACACCTTC
NA,TRBJ2-7,few,TRBV5-1,CASSAGGTSSYEQYF,TGCGCCAGCAGCGCAGGGGGGACTAGCTCCTACGAGCAGTACTTC
TRBD1,TRBJ1-5,NA,TRBV7-8,CASSYDRVEPQHF,TGTGCCAGCAGCTACGACAGGGTTGAGCCCCAGCATTTT
NA,TRBJ1-5,NA,TRBV3-1/TRBV3-2,CASSHRGNQPQHF,TGTGCCAGCAGCCACCGGGGTAATCAGCCCCAGCATTTT
NA,TRBJ2-2,NA,TRBV7-3,CASSLTLSGQELFF,TGTGCCAGCAGCTTAACGTTGAGCGGCCAGGAGCTGTTTTTT
NA,TRBJ1-1,NA,TRBV7-9,CASSFRQMNTEAFF,TGTGCCAGCAGCTTCCGACAGATGAACACTGAAGCTTTCTTT
NA,TRBJ2-7,once,TRBV10-3,CAISGSGGSEQYF,TGTGCCATCAGTGGTTCAGGGGGGAGCGAGCAGTACTTC
NA,TRBJ2-3,NA,TRBV28,CASSLLQGGDTQYF,TGTGCCAGCAGTTTATTACAGGGGGGGGATACGCAGTATTTT
NA,TRBJ1-5,NA,TRBV28,CASTGGNQPQHF,TGTGCCAGCACGGGTGGCAATCAGCCCCAGCATTTT
NA,TRBJ2-5,once,TRBV27,CASSLSATVGEGETQYF,TGTGCCAGCAGTTTATCGGCTACTGTAGGGGAAGGAGAGACCCAGTACTTC
TRBD2,TRBJ2-3,NA,TRBV6-4,CASSFSGGGPDTQYF,TGTGCCAGCAGCTTTAGCGGGGGAGGGCCAGATACGCAGTATTTT
TRBD1,TRBJ2-3,NA,TRBV10-1,CASADRAQDTQYF,TGCGCCAGCGCTGACAGGGCGCAGGATACGCAGTATTTT
NA,TRBJ2-2,NA,TRBV3-1/TRBV3-2,CAAENAGELFF,TGTGCCGCCGAGAACGCCGGGGAGCTGTTTTTT
TRBD1,TRBJ1-2,few,TRBV5-1,CASSQSTGYDYGYTF,TGCGCCAGCAGCCAGTCGACAGGGTACGACTATGGCTACACCTTC
NA,TRBJ2-1,NA,TRBV10-1,CASRGAVYNEQFF,TGCGCCAGCAGGGGGGCAGTCTACAATGAGCAGTTCTTC
NA,TRBJ1-5,once,TRBV4-1,CASSHDRYYQPQHF,TGCGCCAGCAGCCATGACAGGTATTATCAGCCCCAGCATTTT
NA,TRBJ1-3,NA,TRBV6-5,CASTTGLSGNTIYF,TGTGCCAGCACCACAGGCCTCTCTGGAAACACCATATATTTT
TRBD2,TRBJ2-3,NA,TRBV5-4,CASSLAERGAGDTQYF,TGTGCCAGCAGCTTGGCGGAGCGGGGGGCGGGAGATACGCAGTATTTT
NA,TRBJ1-5,NA,TRBV2,CASSEASGNQPQHF,TGTGCCAGCAGTGAAGCGTCCGGGAATCAGCCCCAGCATTTT
NA,TRBJ1-3,NA,TRBV6-1,CASSEGTGRGNTIYF,TGTGCCAGCAGTGAAGGAACAGGGCGAGGAAACACCATATATTTT
TRBD2,TRBJ2-1,NA,TRBV30,CAWSVYRVRRGRNNEQFF,TGTGCCTGGAGTGTATATCGCGTAAGGCGGGGGAGGAACAATGAGCAGTTCTTC
TRBD2,TRBJ2-5,few,TRBV27,CASSLRTSGKETQYF,TGTGCCAGCAGTTTAAGGACTAGCGGAAAAGAGACCCAGTACTTC
TRBD1,TRBJ2-5,NA,TRBV7-9,CASSSTTGGLETQYF,TGTGCCAGCAGCTCAACGACAGGGGGGTTGGAGACCCAGTACTTC
NA,TRBJ1-3,NA,TRBV9,CASSPSAGAGVSGNTIYF,TGTGCCAGCAGCCCTTCGGCAGGGGCAGGTGTCTCTGGAAACACCATATATTTT
TRBD1,TRBJ2-3,few,TRBV10-2,CASSERDRETDTQYF,TGCGCCAGCAGTGAGAGGGACAGGGAAACAGATACGCAGTATTTT
NA,TRBJ1-1,NA,TRBV18,CASSPRTVMNTEAFF,TGTGCCAGCTCACCCAGGACAGTTATGAACACTGAAGCTTTCTTT
TRBD1,TRBJ2-7,NA,TRBV5-1,CASSTGTGETYEQYF,TGCGCCAGCAGCACGGGGACAGGGGAAACCTACGAGCAGTACTTC
TRBD2,TRBJ2-7,NA,TRBV7-8,CASSLRGAGVYEQYF,TGTGCCAGCAGCTTACGTGGGGCGGGGGTGTACGAGCAGTACTTC
NA,TRBJ2-5,NA,TRBV7-2,CASTPSSVPFETQYF,TGTGCCAGCACTCCTTCCAGCGTTCCGTTTGAGACCCAGTACTTC
NA,TRBJ2-1,NA,TRBV5-4,CASSRDSSSYNEQFF,TGTGCCAGCAGCCGGGACTCGAGCTCCTACAATGAGCAGTTCTTC
TRBD2,TRBJ2-4,NA,TRBV6-5,CASSFGLAGRNQYF,TGTGCCAGCAGCTTCGGACTAGCGGGGAGGAATCAGTACTTC
NA,TRBJ1-1,NA,TRBV19,CASSSARAANTEAFF,TGTGCCAGTAGTTCCGCCAGGGCCGCGAACACTGAAGCTTTCTTT
TRBD1,TRBJ1-6,NA,TRBV7-2,CASRGQGTYYNSPLHF,TGTGCCAGCCGAGGACAGGGGACTTACTATAATTCACCCCTCCACTTT
TRBD1,TRBJ1-4,NA,TRBV5-1,CASSLGTGPNEKLFF,TGCGCCAGCAGCTTGGGGACAGGGCCGAATGAAAAACTGTTTTTT
TRBD1,TRBJ1-2,NA,TRBV27,CASSPGQGREGYTF,TGTGCCAGCAGTCCGGGACAGGGCAGAGAAGGCTACACCTTC
TRBD1,TRBJ1-6,once,TRBV9,CASSERTGSSPLHF,TGTGCCAGCAGCGAAAGGACAGGGAGTTCACCCCTCCACTTT
NA,TRBJ2-3,NA,TRBV11-2,CASSHRRVDTQYF,TGTGCCAGCAGCCACCGACGGGTGGATACGCAGTATTTT
TRBD1,TRBJ2-7,NA,TRBV6-1,CASSERTGGSHEQYF,TGTGCCAGCAGTGAACGGACAGGGGGTAGCCACGAGCAGTACTTC
TRBD1,TRBJ2-1,once,TRBV5-4,CASSPPPGRGTGEQFF,TGTGCCAGCAGCCCCCCCCCGGGCAGGGGGACGGGTGAGCAGTTCTTC
NA,TRBJ1-1,few,TRBV27,CASSLAGGRSHTEAFF,TGTGCCAGCAGTTTAGCCGGGGGGCGAAGTCATACCGAAGCTTTCTTT
NA,TRBJ2-3,NA,TRBV3-1/TRBV3-2,CASSQGGDTQYF,TGTGCCAGCAGCCAGGGGGGAGATACGCAGTATTTT
NA,TRBJ2-1,NA,TRBV7-9,CASSLDPGNEQFF,TGTGCCAGCAGCTTAGACCCAGGGAATGAGCAGTTCTTC
NA,TRBJ1-2,NA,TRBV28,CASSSGWVRGGGYTF,TGTGCCAGCAGTTCAGGTTGGGTGCGGGGAGGAGGCTACACCTTC
NA,TRBJ1-4,NA,TRBV7-8,CASSFILATNEKLFF,TGTGCCAGCAGCTTTATCCTAGCAACTAATGAAAAACTGTTTTTT
TRBD2,TRBJ2-7,NA,TRBV6-5,CASSFSGGAYEQYF,TGTGCCAGCAGTTTTAGCGGGGGGGCCTACGAGCAGTACTTC
NA,TRBJ1-2,once,TRBV5-4,CASSFRVGDGYTF,TGTGCCAGCAGCTTCCGGGTCGGGGATGGCTACACCTTC
TRBD2,TRBJ2-7,NA,TRBV2,CASSRTSGVGEQYF,TGTGCCAGCAGCAGGACTAGCGGCGTCGGCGAGCAGTACTTC
NA,TRBJ1-2,NA,TRBV7-2,CASSLRAQGFYGYTF,TGTGCCAGCAGCTTAAGGGCCCAGGGGTTTTATGGCTACACCTTC
TRBD2,TRBJ2-3,NA,TRBV27,CASSGLAVSTDTQYF,TGTGCCAGCAGCGGACTAGCGGTGAGCACAGATACGCAGTATTTT
NA,TRBJ1-3,few,TRBV6-6,CASSYSGESGNTIYF,TGTGCCAGCAGTTACTCTGGGGAGTCTGGAAACACCATATATTTT
NA,TRBJ1-4,NA,TRBV6-5,CASTSRTATNEKLFF,TGTGCCAGCACGTCGAGAACAGCAACTAATGAAAAACTGTTTTTT